The rows below give T cell receptor beta chains drawn from one sample of a study of blood T cell repertoires in COVID-19. Assay used: immunoSEQ multiplex PCR; TCRdb lists only in-frame clones, some missing. The table has around 310,000 clones, about nine tenths seen once. The sequenced material came from peripheral blood. The receptors stem from a woman in her fifties or sixties with acute or convalescent COVID-19. Each CDR3 is given with its conserved first and last residue. The D gene is left open where the match is weak. Part of the rows lack a size; the others show once, few, many or a class for expanded clones.

V	J	size	D	length	CDR3	DNA
TRBV9	TRBJ1-3	once	-	15	CASSVGAGSGNTIYF	TGTGCCAGCAGCGTAGGTGCAGGGTCTGGAAACACCATATATTTT
TRBV19	TRBJ2-1	-	TRBD2	14	CASSRTSGPSEQFF	TGTGCCAGTAGTAGGACTAGCGGGCCGAGTGAGCAGTTCTTC
TRBV28	TRBJ1-4	-	TRBD1	14	CASRWGQGGEKLFF	TGTGCCAGCAGGTGGGGGCAGGGGGGTGAAAAACTGTTTTTT
TRBV5-6	TRBJ2-1	-	-	13	CASSLVVYNEQFF	TGTGCCAGCAGCTTGGTAGTATACAATGAGCAGTTCTTC
TRBV24-1	TRBJ1-1	-	-	13	CATSKGGYTEAFF	TGTGCCACCAGTAAGGGGGGGTATACTGAAGCTTTCTTT
TRBV6-2/TRBV6-3	TRBJ1-5	-	TRBD1	18	CASSWYGQAGGSNQPQHF	TGTGCCAGCAGTTGGTATGGACAGGCCGGTGGTAGCAATCAGCCCCAGCATTTT
TRBV27	TRBJ1-2	-	-	14	CASSFTGTHYGYTF	TGTGCCAGCAGTTTTACAGGGACCCACTATGGCTACACCTTC
TRBV27	TRBJ1-1	-	-	14	CASSLWGGGTEAFF	TGTGCCAGCAGTTTATGGGGGGGCGGCACTGAAGCTTTCTTT
TRBV7-9	TRBJ2-5	-	TRBD2	15	CASSLRSGGEETQYF	TGTGCCAGCAGCTTAAGGAGCGGGGGGGAAGAGACCCAGTACTTC
TRBV21-1	TRBJ2-7	-	-	18	CASSPRLAGGVWSYEQYF	TGTGCCAGCAGCCCTCGGCTAGCGGGGGGGGTTTGGTCCTACGAGCAGTACTTC
TRBV13	TRBJ2-1	once	-	14	CASSPDWGRNEQFF	TGTGCCAGCAGCCCCGATTGGGGCCGGAATGAGCAGTTCTTC
TRBV6-2/TRBV6-3	TRBJ2-1	-	-	14	CASSYSSTYNEQFF	TGTGCCAGCAGTTACTCGAGTACCTACAATGAGCAGTTCTTC
TRBV7-9	TRBJ2-3	-	TRBD2	18	CASSLKRLAGDRTDTQYF	TGTGCCAGCAGCTTAAAGCGACTAGCGGGGGACCGCACAGATACGCAGTATTTT
TRBV5-1	TRBJ1-1	-	TRBD1	13	CASRPDRETEAFF	TGCGCCAGCAGACCGGACAGGGAAACTGAAGCTTTCTTT
TRBV4-2	TRBJ2-2	-	TRBD2	18	CASSQAAPSGHGGGELFF	TGTGCCAGCAGCCAAGCAGCGCCTAGCGGCCACGGGGGCGGGGAGCTGTTTTTT
TRBV11-2	TRBJ1-4	-	-	16	CASSLDKNRANEKLFF	TGTGCCAGCAGCTTAGATAAGAACAGGGCTAATGAAAAACTGTTTTTT
TRBV18	TRBJ1-4	-	TRBD1	16	CASSLRDRGTNEKLFF	TGTGCCAGCTCACTTCGGGACAGGGGAACTAATGAAAAACTGTTTTTT
TRBV29-1	TRBJ2-4	-	-	13	CSVERGGKNIQYF	TGCAGCGTTGAGCGTGGCGGCAAAAACATTCAGTACTTC
TRBV6-6	TRBJ2-2	-	-	14	CASSPTFTSGELFF	TGTGCCAGCAGTCCTACCTTCACCTCCGGGGAGCTGTTTTTT
TRBV3-1/TRBV3-2	TRBJ2-7	-	TRBD2	16	CASSMGLAGTPYEQYF	TGTGCCAGCAGCATGGGACTAGCGGGAACCCCCTACGAGCAGTACTTC
TRBV2	TRBJ2-7	-	-	13	CASAVTSTYEQYF	TGTGCCAGCGCCGTGACATCCACCTACGAGCAGTACTTC
TRBV7-9	TRBJ1-4	-	TRBD1	18	CASSLGDRGLSTNEKLFF	TGTGCCAGCAGCTTAGGGGACAGGGGGCTGTCAACTAATGAAAAACTGTTTTTT
TRBV7-2	TRBJ1-1	-	TRBD1	17	CASSFPRTGIMNTEAFF	TGTGCCAGCAGCTTTCCTCGGACAGGGATTATGAACACTGAAGCTTTCTTT
TRBV28	TRBJ1-5	-	TRBD1	15	CASSPPGQANQPQHF	TGTGCCAGCAGCCCCCCCGGACAGGCAAATCAGCCCCAGCATTTT
TRBV6-5	TRBJ1-1	-	-	13	CASSPGGNTEAFF	TGTGCCAGCAGCCCCGGGGGGAACACTGAAGCTTTCTTT
TRBV4-2	TRBJ2-5	-	TRBD2	20	CASSRGTSGGGRNSRETQYF	TGTGCCAGCAGCCGCGGGACTAGCGGGGGGGGAAGAAATTCGCGGGAGACCCAGTACTTC
TRBV4-1	TRBJ2-1	-	TRBD2	18	CASSQDRSGTSGSREQFF	TGCGCCAGCAGCCAAGATCGGTCCGGGACTAGCGGATCTAGGGAGCAGTTCTTC
TRBV6-5	TRBJ1-5	-	-	14	CASTLDTSNQPQHF	TGTGCCAGCACCCTGGACACTAGCAATCAGCCCCAGCATTTT